The 28 T cell receptor beta chains presented below share a single source sample, sequenced in a study of PD-1 blockade in classical Hodgkin lymphoma. This sample's time point: cycle 4 day 1 (C4D1), after less than 7 weeks of nivolumab. Each and every patient relapsed after autologous stem cell transplantation, and patients got differing brentuximab vedotin exposure. Produced via immunoSEQ multiplex PCR; TCRdb's table is partial and in-frame only. The table shows roughly 50,000 clones, with roughly 86% occurring only once. Sequenced here: peripheral blood mononuclear cells (PBMCs), sampled before the fourth cycle of nivolumab. The receptors come from a human donor with classical Hodgkin lymphoma.

The chain combines TRBV6-5 with TRBJ1-4; 7 nucleotides line up with TRBD1. Germline V CDR1 and CDR2: MNHEY, SVGAGI. V dropped 4 bases and J dropped 11; count of bases not matched to a gene: 7. The CDR3 runs 13 residues. The CDR3 region is CASSLGQTGKLFF. In DNA form, the CDR3 reads TGTGCCAGCAGTTTAGGACAGACAGGGAAACTGTTTTTT.

The chain employs TRBV7-2 and TRBJ1-2, with a tentative D call TRBD1 (6 bases). The V gene's germline CDR1 is SGHTA and CDR2 FQGNSA. Deletions cut 1 base from V and 1 base from J, with 16 bases between. CDR3 length: 17 residues. The DNA of the CDR3 is TGTGCCAGCAGCTTAGGTGGACAGAAGGATTTTAACTATGGCTACACCTTC. Its translation is CASSLGGQKDFNYGYTF.

The CDR3 reads CASSLGPYGGEQFF. CDR3 bases: TGTGCCAGCAGCCTCGGCCCCTACGGCGGGGAGCAGTTCTTC. V usage is TRBV7-2 and J usage is TRBJ2-1, with D tentatively TRBD2 (5 bases). Trimming took 5 bases from V and 10 from J, leaving 18 bases between them. This CDR3 is 14 amino acids long. CDR1 SGHTA and CDR2 FQGNSA come from the germline V gene.

The chain joins TRBV23-1 to TRBJ2-7, with D maybe TRBD2 (6 bases). TRBV23-1 qualifies as an ORF whose function is uncertain. This CDR3 contains 14 residues. V lost 2 bases, J lost 0 bases, and 8 bases lay in between. CDR3 sequence: CASSQVTSSYEQYF. DNA of the CDR3: TGCGCCAGCAGTCAAGTGACTAGCTCCTACGAGCAGTACTTC.

CDR3 in DNA: TGCGCCAGCAGCAATAGGACTAGCGGGAGCTACGAGCAGTACTTC. Its protein product is CASSNRTSGSYEQYF. The chain carries TRBV5-1 and TRBJ2-7; 13 bases are a match to TRBD2. J was trimmed by 3 bases and V by 4 bases; bases with no gene match: 4. The CDR3 sequence is 15 residues long. Germline V lookup: CDR1 SGHRS, CDR2 YFSETQ. The variable domain in full, with the rest retrieved from reference TRBV5-1 and TRBJ2-7, is KAGVTQTPRYLIKTRGQQVTLSCSPISGHRSVSWYQQTPGQGLQFLFEYFSETQRNKGNFPGRFSGRQFSNSRSEMNVSTLELGDSALYLCASSNRTSGSYEQYFGPGTRLTVT.

This clone has a single count. The DNA for the CDR3 is TGTGCCGTTGCTGGAGGGGCTGGTGGCTACACCTTC. Protein sequence: CAVAGGAGGYTF. V and J are TRBV27 and TRBJ1-2, with D possibly matching TRBD1 (5 bases). The CDR3 consists of 12 residues. Germline-derived CDR1 and CDR2 are MNHEY and SMNVEV (reference sequence). V was trimmed by 11 bases and J by 7 bases, leaving 17 bases between them.

The V call is TRBV28, the J call TRBJ1-1; TRBD1 is a possible D gene (5 bases). V was cut by 5 bases and J by 10 bases, with 14 bases left in between. Germline CDR1 reads MDHEN; CDR2 reads SYDVKM. The CDR3 totals 12 residues. The CDR3 DNA reads TGTGCCAGCAGTCCGCAGCCGGGGGGAGCTTTCTTT. The encoded protein is CASSPQPGGAFF.

The J gene is TRBJ2-5, the V gene TRBV7-2; D possibly matches TRBD1 or TRBD2 (6 bases each). Trimming removed 5 bases from V and 5 bases from J, with 15 bases in between. Germline CDR1 reads SGHTA; CDR2 reads FQGNSA. The length of the CDR3 is 14 residues. The CDR3 reads CASSLTRGAETQYF. As DNA, the CDR3 is TGTGCCAGCAGCCTAACAAGGGGGGCGGAGACCCAGTACTTC. Supplemented by reference TRBV7-2 and TRBJ2-5, the full variable domain reads GAGVSQSPSNKVTEKGKDVELRCDPISGHTALYWYRQSLGQGLEFLIYFQGNSAPDKSGLPSDRFSAERTGGSVSTLTIQRTQQEDSAVYLCASSLTRGAETQYFGPGTRLLVL.

The V call is TRBV5-8, the J call TRBJ2-7; D uncertain. V dropped 6 bases and J dropped 0 bases, with 16 bases sitting between them. This CDR3 is built from 15 residues. Germline CDR1 SGHTS, CDR2 YDEGEE. The CDR3 loop is CASTSLVTFSYEQYF. DNA of the CDR3: TGTGCCAGCACCTCGCTTGTAACTTTCTCCTACGAGCAGTACTTC.

This chain joins TRBV15 and TRBJ2-1, with 12 bases that match TRBD2. CDR1 is LNHNV and CDR2 is YYDKDF in the germline V gene (reference sequence). V lost 5 bases, J lost 10 bases, and 9 bases stayed unmatched. The CDR3 runs 15 residues. CDR3 in amino acids: CATSSRLAGVREQFF. The DNA for the CDR3 is TGTGCCACCAGCTCCCGACTAGCGGGGGTAAGGGAGCAGTTCTTC.

The chain employs TRBV7-8 and TRBJ1-3, with 7 bases aligning to TRBD1. This CDR3 contains 16 residues. Germline trimming cut 2 bases from V and 0 bases from J; bases unmatched to any gene: 4. The germline CDR1 and CDR2 sequences are SGHVS and FQNEAQ. The CDR3 coding sequence is TGTGCCAGCAGCTTATTGGCAGGGGGCTCTGGAAACACCATATATTTT. This encodes CASSLLAGGSGNTIYF. Full variable domain (rest looked up from reference TRBV7-8 and TRBJ1-3): GAGVSQSPRYKVAKRGQDVALRCDPISGHVSLFWYQQALGQGPEFLTYFQNEAQLDKSGLPSDRFFAERPEGSVSTLKIQRTQQEDSAVYLCASSLLAGGSGNTIYFGEGSWLTVV.

The chain joins TRBV7-3 to TRBJ2-5; no clear D. This CDR3 contains 14 residues. V lost 2 bases, J lost 4 bases, and 11 bases lay in between. Germline-derived CDR1 and CDR2 are SGHTA and FQGTGA. The CDR3 region has the DNA TGTGCCAGCAGCTTAGGTGGGGTGGCAGAGACCCAGTACTTC. This sequence encodes CASSLGGVAETQYF.

On this clone: An end of the junction does not agree with germline; a read error may underlie this. The same CDR3 can be traced to other DNA sequences in this sample. The chain uses TRBV29-1 and TRBJ1-1; D uncertain. The CDR3 contains 11 residues. Germline CDR1 SQVTM, CDR2 ANQGSEA. Here the CDR3 reads CSVEMNTEAFF. CDR3 in DNA: TGTAGCGTTGAAATGAACACTGAAGCTTTCTTT.

The CDR3 DNA reads as TGTGCCAGCAGTGATCGGGTTTCTGGGGCCAACGTCCTGACTTTC. It encodes CASSDRVSGANVLTF. V and J are TRBV6-1 and TRBJ2-6; D is undetermined. The germline V gene encodes CDR1 MNHNS and CDR2 SASEGT. This CDR3 spans 15 amino acids. V was pared by 3 bases and J by 1 base, with 7 bases between.

CDR3 protein: CASGDRGEQYF. The CDR3 DNA follows: TGTGCCAGCGGGGACCGGGGGGAGCAGTACTTC. The rearrangement joins TRBV2 to TRBJ2-7; weak D call: TRBD2 (6 bases). The CDR3 totals 11 residues. Germline CDR1 and CDR2: SNHLY and FYNNEI. Trimming cost V 8 bases and J 7 bases, with 12 bases left between them.

The rearrangement uses TRBV27 and TRBJ2-7, with a weak D call TRBD1 (6 bases). This CDR3 comprises 15 residues. Between the trimmed V and J ends, which lost 6 bases and 4 bases, there was a span of 19 bases. Germline CDR1 reads MNHEY; CDR2 reads SMNVEV (reference sequence). The CDR3 DNA sequence: TGTGCCAGCAGACATACCGGGACACGATTTTACGAGCAGTACTTC. Translation gives CASRHTGTRFYEQYF.

The V gene is TRBV4-2, the J gene TRBJ2-7; unclear D gene. This CDR3 contains 15 residues. The V gene lost 0 bases and the J gene lost 2 bases, with 11 bases spanning the gap. Germline-derived CDR1 and CDR2 are LGHNA and YNFKEQ. CDR3 amino acids: CASSQDHGQAYEQYF. CDR3 nucleotide sequence: TGTGCCAGCAGCCAAGATCATGGTCAAGCCTACGAGCAGTACTTC.

This clone was seen a single time. This sequence joins TRBV10-3 and TRBJ2-7; 8 nucleotides line up with TRBD1. This CDR3 comprises 12 residues. Germline values: CDR1 ENHRY, CDR2 SYGVKD. V was pared by 7 bases and J by 5 bases, with 4 bases of the junction left unmatched. CDR3 in DNA: TGTGCCATCACTAAGACAGGGGACGAGCAGTACTTC. This codes for CAITKTGDEQYF.

The CDR3 region has the DNA TGTGCCAGCAGCAGCTATCCCGGAGTACGGAACACCATATATTTT. Encoded protein: CASSSYPGVRNTIYF. The genes are TRBV2 and TRBJ1-3; the D is unclear. Germline CDR1 SNHLY, CDR2 FYNNEI. The CDR3 totals 15 residues. V lost 6 bases to trimming and J lost 7 bases, with 19 bases between them.

The chain is built from TRBV19 and TRBJ2-5; 9 bases fit TRBD1. The CDR3 extends over 15 amino acids. Germline V gives CDR1 LNHDA, CDR2 SQIVND (reference sequence). V was clipped by 5 bases and J by 5 bases; unmatched bases: 9. Here the CDR3 reads CASSLLTGGVETQYF. CDR3 bases: TGTGCCAGTAGTCTGTTGACAGGGGGTGTGGAGACCCAGTACTTC.

This chain uses TRBV7-9 with TRBJ2-7, with D perhaps matching TRBD2 (6 bases). The CDR3 contains 15 residues. V lost 2 bases and J 3 bases, leaving 14 bases between the germline ends. Germline CDR1 SEHNR, CDR2 FQNEAQ (reference sequence). CDR3 amino acids: CASSLMGLKIYEQYF. DNA for the CDR3: TGTGCCAGCAGCTTAATGGGACTGAAGATCTACGAGCAGTACTTC. Full variable domain (missing parts from reference TRBV7-9 and TRBJ2-7): DTGVSQNPRHKITKRGQNVTFRCDPISEHNRLYWYRQTLGQGPEFLTYFQNEAQLEKSRLLSDRFSAERPKGSFSTLEIQRTEQGDSAMYLCASSLMGLKIYEQYFGPGTRLTVT.

This clone was seen just once. This chain joins TRBV7-2 and TRBJ2-3; D might be TRBD2 (6 bases). V was trimmed by 10 bases and J by 6 bases, leaving 17 bases between them. The CDR3 sequence is 13 residues long. In germline, CDR1 is SGHTA, CDR2 FQGNSA. Here the CDR3 reads CATMDYPDDTQYF. The CDR3 bases are TGTGCCACCATGGACTACCCTGACGATACGCAGTATTTT. Together with reference TRBV7-2 and TRBJ2-3, the CDR3 gives the full variable domain: GAGVSQSPSNKVTEKGKDVELRCDPISGHTALYWYRQSLGQGLEFLIYFQGNSAPDKSGLPSDRFSAERTGGSVSTLTIQRTQQEDSAVYLCATMDYPDDTQYFGPGTRLTVL.

The CDR3 sequence is CASSPSSGVSYEQYF. The CDR3 DNA follows: TGTGCCAGCAGCCCGAGTAGCGGGGTGTCCTACGAGCAGTACTTC. This chain uses TRBV7-9 with TRBJ2-7, with 8 bases identical to TRBD2. The CDR3 has 15 residues. V was clipped by 5 bases and J by 1 base; unmatched bases: 7. The V gene's germline CDR1 is SEHNR and CDR2 FQNEAQ (reference sequence).

V and J are TRBV2 and TRBJ2-1, with no clear D. This CDR3 is 12 amino acids long. Germline loops: CDR1 SNHLY, CDR2 FYNNEI. V lost 3 bases to trimming and J lost 8 bases, with 8 bases between them. The CDR3 spells CASSDLGDEQFF. The CDR3 bases are TGTGCCAGCAGTGATTTGGGCGATGAGCAGTTCTTC.

V and J are TRBV27 and TRBJ1-5; TRBD1 might be the D (5 bases). Germline CDR1 reads MNHEY; CDR2 reads SMNVEV (reference sequence). CDR3 length: 14 residues. V was shortened by 2 bases and J by 2 bases, with 7 bases between the two germline ends. CDR3 sequence (DNA): TGTGCCAGCAGTTTAACAGGAGGCAATCAGCCCCAGCATTTT. Residues: CASSLTGGNQPQHF.

The rearrangement joins TRBV29-1 to TRBJ2-7, with TRBD2 matching over 7 bases. The CDR3 contains 14 residues. CDR1 is SQVTM and CDR2 is ANQGSEA in the germline V gene. The V and J ends lost 8 bases and 4 bases, in that order; junction bases with no gene match: 14. For the CDR3, the DNA is TGCAGCCCCAAAGGGCCGGGGGGACCGTACGAGCAGTACTTC. Its protein is CSPKGPGGPYEQYF.

The gene calls are TRBV18 and TRBJ2-2; possibly TRBD1 or TRBD2 for D (5 bases each). CDR1 is KGHSH, CDR2 LQKENI, per germline. The CDR3 runs 15 residues. Trimming pared 3 bases from V and 2 bases from J, leaving 10 bases between. The CDR3 DNA follows: TGTGCCAGCTCACCGTGGGACGTAAACACCGGGGAGCTGTTTTTT. It is translated as CASSPWDVNTGELFF.

Relative to its sample, this clone is medium-sized. The chain combines TRBV6-1 with TRBJ2-2; D might be TRBD1 (6 bases). CDR3 length: 12 amino acids. The V gene's germline CDR1 is MNHNS and CDR2 SASEGT. Trimming shortened V by 6 bases and J by 6 bases, and 8 bases separated the two germline ends. CDR3 sequence reads: CASSPGAGELFF. The DNA of the CDR3 is TGTGCCAGCAGCCCAGGGGCCGGGGAGCTGTTTTTT.